The rows below give T cell receptor beta chains drawn from one sample of a study of blood T cell repertoires in COVID-19. TCRdb's copy holds only in-frame clones and misses some; the assay was immunoSEQ multiplex PCR. Among roughly 110,000 clones listed, approximately 81% were seen once. The sequenced material came from peripheral blood. These receptors originate from a middle-aged man with acute or convalescent COVID-19. Both conserved end residues are part of each CDR3. D genes are given only for firm matches. Not all rows give a size; the values are once, few, many and, for expanded clones, a class.

abundance,j_gene,v_gene,d_gene,CDR3aa,CDR3nt
NA,TRBJ2-7,TRBV19,TRBD2,CASSISTSGGYEQYF,TGTGCCAGTAGTATCTCAACTAGCGGGGGATACGAGCAGTACTTC
NA,TRBJ1-3,TRBV13,TRBD1,CASSLGLGQGRNTIYF,TGTGCCAGCAGCTTAGGCCTGGGACAGGGGAGAAACACCATATATTTT
NA,TRBJ1-5,TRBV6-1,TRBD1,CASSRTGGGNQPQHF,TGTGCCAGCAGTCGGACAGGGGGCGGCAATCAGCCCCAGCATTTT
NA,TRBJ2-7,TRBV2,NA,CASSDASPAGIYEQYF,TGTGCCAGCAGTGATGCCTCACCGGCGGGAATCTACGAGCAGTACTTC
NA,TRBJ1-1,TRBV13,NA,CASSLVTGSFTEAFF,TGTGCCAGCAGCTTAGTAACAGGGAGTTTCACTGAAGCTTTCTTT
NA,TRBJ2-1,TRBV7-3,NA,CASSLTSAGEQFF,TGTGCCAGCAGCTTAACGTCTGCGGGAGAGCAGTTCTTC
NA,TRBJ2-7,TRBV4-2,TRBD2,CASSSGTSVSYEQYF,TGTGCCAGCAGCTCCGGGACTAGCGTCTCCTACGAGCAGTACTTC
NA,TRBJ2-3,TRBV7-9,NA,CASSLALHTDTQYF,TGTGCCAGCAGCTTAGCATTACACACAGATACGCAGTATTTT
NA,TRBJ1-2,TRBV25-1,NA,CASSEGRSLAYTF,TGTGCCAGCAGTGAAGGTCGCAGTTTAGCGTACACCTTC
NA,TRBJ2-5,TRBV4-2,NA,CASSQGTVEETQYF,TGTGCCAGCAGCCAAGGGACAGTGGAAGAGACCCAGTACTTC
NA,TRBJ2-1,TRBV29-1,TRBD1,CSVEDRAGGTGNEQFF,TGCAGCGTTGAAGATCGGGCAGGGGGCACGGGCAATGAGCAGTTCTTC
NA,TRBJ2-1,TRBV3-1/TRBV3-2,NA,CASSQSLGGALYNEQFF,TGTGCCAGCAGCCAATCTTTGGGGGGGGCCCTGTACAATGAGCAGTTCTTC
many,TRBJ1-3,TRBV7-2,TRBD1,CASSIQGANGNTIYF,TGTGCCAGCAGCATACAGGGGGCTAATGGAAACACCATATATTTT
many,TRBJ1-3,TRBV2,NA,CASRGRTGNTIYF,TGTGCCAGCAGGGGCCGAACCGGAAACACCATATATTTT
NA,TRBJ2-1,TRBV11-1,TRBD2,CASTKLAGGYNEQFF,TGTGCCAGCACCAAACTAGCGGGGGGGTACAATGAGCAGTTCTTC
NA,TRBJ1-1,TRBV6-5,NA,CASSYSRTVFAEAFF,TGTGCCAGCAGTTACTCTAGGACAGTATTTGCTGAAGCTTTCTTT
NA,TRBJ2-7,TRBV2,NA,CASSEERRSYEQYF,TGTGCCAGCAGTGAAGAGCGCCGTTCCTACGAGCAGTACTTC
NA,TRBJ1-3,TRBV9,NA,CASSVVPFGEGSGNTIYF,TGTGCCAGCAGCGTAGTGCCGTTTGGGGAGGGCTCTGGAAACACCATATATTTT
NA,TRBJ2-7,TRBV20-1,NA,CSALLVDEQYF,TGCAGTGCCCTATTGGTGGACGAGCAGTACTTC
NA,TRBJ2-7,TRBV7-9,TRBD2,CASSLAGLAVEQYF,TGTGCCAGCAGCTTAGCTGGACTAGCGGTCGAGCAGTACTTC
NA,TRBJ1-3,TRBV5-6,NA,CASSGSGSGNTIYF,TGTGCCAGCAGCGGCTCAGGCTCTGGAAACACCATATATTTT
NA,TRBJ2-7,TRBV4-3,TRBD1,CASSQDWTGEELYF,TGCGCCAGCAGCCAAGATTGGACAGGGGAGGAGCTGTACTTC
few,TRBJ1-2,TRBV19,TRBD1,CASSIRHRDSYGYTF,TGTGCCAGTAGTATTAGGCACAGGGACAGCTATGGCTACACCTTC
once,TRBJ2-7,TRBV10-2,NA,CASSEVQGGYEQYF,TGCGCCAGCAGTGAGGTGCAGGGAGGTTACGAGCAGTACTTC
NA,TRBJ2-1,TRBV5-1,NA,CASSLGSTGDWSEQFF,TGCGCCAGCAGCTTGGGTTCGACGGGGGACTGGAGTGAGCAGTTCTTC
few,TRBJ1-5,TRBV24-1,NA,CATSDPNQPQHF,TGTGCCACCAGTGATCCAAATCAGCCCCAGCATTTT
few,TRBJ2-7,TRBV4-1,NA,CASSQPSRSGLYEQYF,TGCGCCAGCAGCCAACCCTCTAGGTCTGGCCTCTACGAGCAGTACTTC
NA,TRBJ1-6,TRBV2,NA,CASRDRGASYNSPLHF,TGTGCCAGCAGGGATCGGGGTGCATCCTATAATTCACCCCTCCACTTT
NA,TRBJ1-1,TRBV24-1,TRBD1,CATRPTGDLTEAFF,TGTGCCACCAGACCTACAGGGGACCTCACTGAAGCTTTCTTT
NA,TRBJ1-3,TRBV7-2,NA,CASSLVIGGSWSGNTIYF,TGTGCCAGCAGCTTAGTCATTGGGGGGTCTTGGTCTGGAAACACCATATATTTT
once,TRBJ2-1,TRBV9,TRBD2,CASSHSGGYNEQFF,TGTGCCAGCAGTCACTCGGGAGGGTACAATGAGCAGTTCTTC
NA,TRBJ2-5,TRBV6-6,NA,CASILGLAGAEETQYF,NA
NA,TRBJ2-7,TRBV9,NA,CASSAGNNEQYF,TGTGCCAGCAGCGCCGGGAACAACGAGCAGTACTTC